This T cell receptor (beta chain) was retrieved from a study of T cells in Graves' hyperthyroidism and ophthalmopathy. In the study overall: The authors collected peripheral blood at initial diagnosis, before any treatment.

The germline V and J ends were trimmed by 0 bases and 1 base, with 6 bases remaining between them. Germline V gene lookup returns CDR1 GTSNPN and CDR2 SVGIG (reference sequence). The CDR3 runs 14 residues. Regions amplified from RNA transcripts were the TCR beta CDR3 regions. RT-PCR in the first round (using the HTBI primer set) targeted the TCR CDR3. TCRdb called the multiplex PCR reads again in MiXCR, with one record for every CDR3 protein. The sample has about 610,000 distinct CDR3 sequences; roughly 15% are singletons. Findings and caveats of the study: Most expanded thyroid clonotypes above 0.001 also appeared in blood.

The table lists this clonotype with many counts. Its cognate antigen is unknown. The chain carries TRBV30 and TRBJ2-2, with D hard to call. The receptor's source is a woman in her thirties or forties with Graves' ophthalmopathy. The sequencing input was blood. Written as DNA, the CDR3 is TGTGCCTGGAGTGTGACTTGGAACACCGGGGAGCTGTTTTTT. Translated, it gives CAWSVTWNTGELFF.